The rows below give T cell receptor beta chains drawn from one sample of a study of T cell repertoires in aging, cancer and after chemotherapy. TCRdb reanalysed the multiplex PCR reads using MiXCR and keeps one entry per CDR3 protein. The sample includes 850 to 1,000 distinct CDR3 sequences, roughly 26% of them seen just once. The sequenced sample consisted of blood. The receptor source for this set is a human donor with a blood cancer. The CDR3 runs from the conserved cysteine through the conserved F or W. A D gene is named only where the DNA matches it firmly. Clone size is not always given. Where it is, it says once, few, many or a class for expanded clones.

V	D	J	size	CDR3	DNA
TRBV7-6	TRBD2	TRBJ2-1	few	CASSPLAESSYNEQFF	TGTGCCAGCAGCCCCCTAGCGGAGAGCTCCTACAATGAGCAGTTCTTC
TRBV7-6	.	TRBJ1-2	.	CASSLGGAGYGYTF	TGTGCCAGCAGCTTAGGGGGGGCAGGGTATGGCTACACCTTC
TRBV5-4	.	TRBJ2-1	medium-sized	CASSLGQSPGNEQFF	TGTGCCAGCAGCTTGGGCCAGTCCCCTGGTAATGAGCAGTTCTTC
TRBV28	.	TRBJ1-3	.	CASSLLDPGNTIYF	TGTGCCAGCAGTTTATTAGACCCTGGAAACACCATATATTTT
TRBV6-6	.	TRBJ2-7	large	CASSYTLAAGTEQYF	TGTGCCAGCAGTTACACCCTGGCGGCGGGCACCGAGCAGTACTTC
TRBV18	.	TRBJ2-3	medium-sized	CASSPGATDTQYF	TGTGCCAGCTCACCAGGGGCCACAGATACGCAGTATTTT
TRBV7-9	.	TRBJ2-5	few	CASSLAGYETQYF	TGTGCCAGCAGCTTAGCGGGGTACGAGACCCAGTACTTC
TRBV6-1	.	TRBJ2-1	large	CASMVYPRDIPGYNEQFF	TGTGCCAGCATGGTATATCCACGGGACATCCCCGGCTACAATGAGCAGTTCTTC
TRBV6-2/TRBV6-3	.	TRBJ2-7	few	CASSYSASYEQYF	TGTGCCAGCAGTTACTCGGCCAGCTACGAGCAGTACTTC
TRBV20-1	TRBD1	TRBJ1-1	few	CSAYRDRGLLDTEAFF	TGCAGTGCTTATCGGGACAGGGGGCTTTTAGACACTGAAGCTTTCTTT
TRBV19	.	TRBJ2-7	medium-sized	CASRWTVEGDYEQYF	TGTGCCAGTAGATGGACGGTGGAGGGGGATTACGAGCAGTACTTC
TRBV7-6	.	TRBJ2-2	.	CASSLRGGGDTGELFF	TGTGCCAGCAGCCTCAGAGGGGGGGGGGACACCGGGGAGCTGTTTTTT
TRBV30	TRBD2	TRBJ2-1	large	CALQPEGGEQFF	TGTGCCTTACAACCAGAGGGAGGGGAGCAGTTCTTC
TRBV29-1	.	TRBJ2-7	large	CSATGPLLDEQYF	TGCAGCGCCACAGGACCGCTACTCGACGAGCAGTACTTC
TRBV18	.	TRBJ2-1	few	CASSPGPGQGSVSHEQFF	TGTGCCAGCTCACCAGGGCCGGGGCAGGGTAGCGTTTCGCATGAGCAGTTCTTC
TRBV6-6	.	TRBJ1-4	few	CASSYRGNEKLFF	TGTGCCAGCAGTTACCGGGGCAATGAAAAACTGTTTTTT
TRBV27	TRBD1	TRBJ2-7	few	CASSGGTGVYEQYF	TGTGCCAGCAGTGGCGGGACAGGGGTGTACGAGCAGTACTTC
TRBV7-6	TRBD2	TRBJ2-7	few	CASSLSSGKEQYF	TGTGCCAGCAGCTTAAGTAGCGGGAAAGAGCAGTACTTC